Sequencing of this TCR beta chain was carried out in a study of blood T cell repertoires in COVID-19. Overall study context: COVID-19 samples, acute and convalescent, were from the United States, Italy and Spain. PBMCs, B-cell-depleted T cells, or T cells were the source of the cDNA or gDNA that made up the material.

This clone was counted a single time. CDR1 and CDR2 from the germline V gene are SGHRS and YFSETQ. Trimming cost V 0 bases and J 2 bases; bases outside gene matches: 4. The CDR3 covers 15 residues. The assay was immunoSEQ multiplex PCR, and TCRdb's table has in-frame clones only and misses some. Among about 29,000 clones, around 92% were seen once, and the ten largest hold about 3.2%. The specimen was peripheral blood. This chain connects TRBV5-1 to TRBJ2-5, with 7 bases aligning to TRBD1. The source of this sequence is a human donor in a cohort sampled during active COVID-19. CDR3 sequence: CASSLAGTDQETQYF. The CDR3 DNA follows: TGCGCCAGCAGCTTGGCCGGGACAGATCAAGAGACCCAGTACTTC.